This TCR beta chain stems from a study of blood T cells in healthy people across ages. A second 7 to 11 cycle PCR used barcoded and J-beta primers. TCRdb reanalysed the 5' RACE reads using MiXCR and keeps one entry per CDR3 protein. Of approximately 810,000 distinct CDR3 sequences in the sample, about 30% were seen once. The specimen sequenced was blood. This TCR was sampled from a woman at least 80 years old in good health.

CDR3 sequence reads: CAWSGKEYSNQPQHF. The CDR3 DNA sequence: TGTGCCTGGAGCGGAAAAGAATATAGCAATCAGCCCCAGCATTTT. The chain recombines TRBV30 with TRBJ1-5; D is unclear. This CDR3 is 15 amino acids long. Trimming removed 3 bases from V and 0 bases from J, with 12 bases in between. Germline CDR1 and CDR2: GTSNPN and SVGIG (reference sequence).